The clone carrying this T cell receptor beta chain was picked up a small number of times. Its antigen remains unidentified. TCRdb processed the 5' RACE reads anew with MiXCR; each CDR3 protein has one entry. The table has fewer than 650,000 distinct CDR3 sequences, roughly a sixth seen once. The data belong to a study of T-cell memory formation after mild COVID-19. Regarding the study as a whole: CD4+ bias marked clones expanding day 15 to 37, unlike balanced contracting clones.

The CDR3 length is 17 residues. Germline CDR1 reads SGHRS; CDR2 reads YFSETQ. The V end was cut by 3 bases, the J end by 6 bases, with 22 bases between. This rearrangement joins TRBV5-1 to TRBJ2-1; D is perhaps TRBD2 (7 bases). The receptor's source is an adult woman who had mild COVID-19 (a few samples of this study predate the infection). Cell type and time point are not known. The sequenced sample consisted of PBMCs or a T cell subset sorted from them (not recorded which). In DNA form, the CDR3 reads TGCGCCAGCAGCTCAGGGGCTAGCGGATCTACGGGCAATGAGCAGTTCTTC. Protein product: CASSSGASGSTGNEQFF.